These 3 T cell receptor beta chains were all obtained from the same sample, sequenced in a study of T cells in Graves' hyperthyroidism and ophthalmopathy. Researchers amplified the TCR beta CDR3 regions from RNA transcripts. Primed by the HTBI set, a first-round RT-PCR was run on the TCR CDR3. TCRdb itself ran the multiplex PCR reads through MiXCR, one entry per CDR3 protein. Of 660,000 or so distinct CDR3 sequences in the sample, 40% to 55% are singletons; the top ten hold more than 7%. The sample comprised peripheral blood or thyroid tissue (not recorded which). These TCRs come from an adult man with Graves' disease, either hyperthyroidism or ophthalmopathy (not recorded which).

The rearrangement uses TRBV2 and TRBJ1-2; 8 nucleotides agree with TRBD1. The CDR3 has 16 amino acids. The V gene's germline CDR1 is SNHLY and CDR2 FYNNEI. J lost 2 bases, V lost 5 bases, and 10 bases had no gene match. The CDR3 reads CASSYDPGQENYGYTF. Here the CDR3 DNA reads TGTGCCAGCAGTTACGACCCGGGACAGGAGAACTATGGCTACACCTTC.

The rearrangement links TRBV24-1 to TRBJ1-5, with D hard to call. CDR1 and CDR2 from the germline V gene are KGHDR and SFDVKD. With 6 bases removed from V and 5 bases from J, the gap between germline ends came to 10 bases. This CDR3 region has 13 residues. The CDR3 sequence is CATSYRVDQPQHF. CDR3 DNA: TGTGCCACCAGTTACCGGGTGGATCAGCCCCAGCATTTT.

This chain connects TRBV7-9 to TRBJ2-7; 10 positions agree with TRBD1. Germline lookup yields CDR1 SEHNR and CDR2 FQNEAQ (reference sequence). The CDR3 spans 15 residues. After removal of 5 bases from V and 7 bases from J, the junction contained 11 bases not matched to a gene. CDR3 sequence reads: CASSLLRQGAREQYF. CDR3 bases: TGTGCCAGCAGCCTCCTGCGACAGGGGGCGAGAGAGCAGTACTTC. Drawing the rest from reference TRBV7-9 and TRBJ2-7, the complete variable domain is DTGVSQNPRHKITKRGQNVTFRCDPISEHNRLYWYRQTLGQGPEFLTYFQNEAQLEKSRLLSDRFSAERPKGSFSTLEIQRTEQGDSAMYLCASSLLRQGAREQYFGPGTRLTVT.